This T cell receptor (beta chain) was sequenced during a study of CD8 T cells in ankylosing spondylitis. As for this clonotype: The target antigen is unknown.

Whole-study findings and limits: A TCR beta motif made of several highly homologous variants seemed typical of ankylosing spondylitis blood. A CD8+ phenotype characterized the disease-linked clones, which were relatively rare in peripheral blood. Reportedly, matched ankylosing spondylitis synovial fluid was significantly enriched for disease-linked clones.

The CDR3 totals 15 residues. V lost 5 bases and J lost 6; bases outside the gene matches: 9. Germline V gene sequence: CDR1 SGHTA, CDR2 FQGNSA. For TCR beta, libraries came from quantitative 5'-RACE with molecular barcodes. TCRdb re-derived calls from the 5' RACE reads in MiXCR, one entry per CDR3 protein. The sample has a few hundred thousand distinct CDR3 sequences, 12% seen once. This TCR was sampled from a male donor with ankylosing spondylitis. The chain links TRBV7-2 to TRBJ1-5; 8 bases are a match to TRBD1. Sequences were obtained from blood, either unsorted or a sorted T cell fraction (not recorded which). CDR3: CASSGGQGRGQPQHF. The CDR3 DNA reads as TGTGCCAGCAGCGGCGGACAGGGTCGCGGTCAGCCCCAGCATTTT.